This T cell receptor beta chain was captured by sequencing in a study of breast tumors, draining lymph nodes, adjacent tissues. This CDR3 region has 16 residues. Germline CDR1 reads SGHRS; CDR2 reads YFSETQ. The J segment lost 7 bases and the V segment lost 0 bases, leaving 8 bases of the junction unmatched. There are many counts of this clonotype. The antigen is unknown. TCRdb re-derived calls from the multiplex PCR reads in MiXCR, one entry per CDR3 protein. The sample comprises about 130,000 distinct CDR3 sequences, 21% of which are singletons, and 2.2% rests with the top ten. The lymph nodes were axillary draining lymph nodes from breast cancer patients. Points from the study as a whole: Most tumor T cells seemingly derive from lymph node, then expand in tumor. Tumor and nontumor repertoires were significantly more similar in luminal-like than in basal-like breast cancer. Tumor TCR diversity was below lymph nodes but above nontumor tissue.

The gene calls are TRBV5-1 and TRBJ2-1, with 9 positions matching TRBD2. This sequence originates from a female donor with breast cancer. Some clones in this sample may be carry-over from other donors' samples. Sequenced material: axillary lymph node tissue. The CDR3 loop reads CASSLGGTSPRNEQFF. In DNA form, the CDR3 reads TGCGCCAGCAGCTTGGGAGGGACTAGCCCTCGGAATGAGCAGTTCTTC.